The following is a T cell receptor (beta chain) sequence with its context. Antigen: not known. The repertoire was sequenced with immunoSEQ multiplex PCR; TCRdb's copy has only in-frame clones and lacks some. This sample yields 55,000 to 80,000 clones, of which approximately 90% are seen a single time; 2.8% belongs to the top ten. The data belong to a study of OX40 agonist ivuxolimab in advanced cancers. Study background: A mean age of roughly 62 years, range about 23 to 80, was recorded, and approximately 85% were male.

The study's findings and limits: The study found among the lowest clonal expansion in partial responders at 0.1-3.0 mg/kg.

The sampling schedule covered blood at baseline, cycle 4 day 1, and cycle 7 day 1. The receptor was isolated from an adult with an advanced solid tumor such as melanoma, head and neck, liver or kidney cancer. The specimen comprised CD4+ or CD8+ T cells sorted from blood, sampled in a trial of the OX40 agonist ivuxolimab.

The CDR3 loop is CAWSEQGYEQYF. The CDR3 DNA reads TGTGCCTGGAGTGAACAGGGTTACGAGCAGTACTTC. The chain combines TRBV30 with TRBJ2-7; D might be TRBD1 (6 bases). The CDR3 runs 12 residues. With 1 base removed from V and 4 bases from J, the gap between germline ends came to 8 bases. Germline V lookup: CDR1 GTSNPN, CDR2 SVGIG (reference sequence).